Listed below are T cell receptor beta chains from one sample, sequenced in a study of blood T cell repertoires in COVID-19. Here immunoSEQ multiplex PCR was the method, and the copy in TCRdb shows in-frame clones only, minus some. This sample has some 240,000 clones, with 75% to 90% found just once. Sample: peripheral blood. These receptors were collected from a man in his sixties who had recovered from COVID-19. The CDR3 runs from the conserved cysteine through the conserved F or W. Fields, in order: V gene, J gene, D gene, clone size, CDR3 DNA, CDR3 protein. A D gene is named only where the DNA matches it firmly. Clone size is not always given. Where it is, it says once, few, many or a class for expanded clones.

V: TRBV19; J: TRBJ1-5; D: TRBD1; size: -; DNA: TGTGCCAGTAGTCTTCACGGACAGGGCCCTCAGCCCCAGCATTTT; CDR3: CASSLHGQGPQPQHF
V: TRBV7-8; J: TRBJ1-2; D: -; size: -; DNA: TGTGCCAGCAGCCTTCGGGGCTACACCTTC; CDR3: CASSLRGYTF
V: TRBV7-9; J: TRBJ2-3; D: TRBD2; size: few; DNA: TGTGCCAGCAGCTTGAGCGGGAGTACAGATACGCAGTATTTT; CDR3: CASSLSGSTDTQYF
V: TRBV18; J: TRBJ2-6; D: TRBD1; size: -; DNA: TGTGCCAGCTCAACTTTAACGGGGACAGGGGTCTCTGGGGCCAACGTCCTGACTTTC; CDR3: CASSTLTGTGVSGANVLTF
V: TRBV3-1/TRBV3-2; J: TRBJ2-7; D: TRBD2; size: -; DNA: TGTGCCAGCCGAGTTGCGGGGGCCTACGAGCAGTACTTC; CDR3: CASRVAGAYEQYF
V: TRBV7-2; J: TRBJ2-7; D: TRBD1; size: -; DNA: TGTGCCAGCAGCTTAGCGTTACAGGGGGCGGACGAGCAGTACTTC; CDR3: CASSLALQGADEQYF
V: TRBV27; J: TRBJ1-2; D: -; size: -; DNA: TGTGCCAGCAGTTCGGGACTGCCTCGGGGCTATGGCTACACCTTC; CDR3: CASSSGLPRGYGYTF
V: TRBV5-1; J: TRBJ2-1; D: TRBD2; size: -; DNA: TGCGCCAGCAGCTTCCTAGCGGGCCACTACAATGAGCAGTTCTTC; CDR3: CASSFLAGHYNEQFF
V: TRBV7-2; J: TRBJ2-1; D: TRBD2; size: -; DNA: TGTGCCAGCAGCCACATGCGGGGGGGCCCCTACAATGAGCAGTTCTTC; CDR3: CASSHMRGGPYNEQFF
V: TRBV27; J: TRBJ2-7; D: TRBD1; size: -; DNA: TGTGCCAGCAGTCTAGAGGACAGGGGGTCCGAGCAGTACTTC; CDR3: CASSLEDRGSEQYF
V: TRBV29-1; J: TRBJ1-1; D: TRBD1; size: -; DNA: TGCAGCGTAGCCCGGGACAGACGCCTCATGAACACTGAAGCTTTCTTT; CDR3: CSVARDRRLMNTEAFF
V: TRBV3-1/TRBV3-2; J: TRBJ2-5; D: TRBD2; size: -; DNA: TGTGCCACCCGAGCGGGAGAATGGGGGACCCAGTACTTC; CDR3: CATRAGEWGTQYF
V: TRBV27; J: TRBJ1-5; D: -; size: few; DNA: TGTGCCAGCAGTGGCCTTCGTGGTCCCCAGCATTTT; CDR3: CASSGLRGPQHF
V: TRBV4-1; J: TRBJ2-7; D: TRBD2; size: -; DNA: TGCGCCAGCAGCCCCCTGACTAGCGCGAGCTCCTACGAGCAGTACTTC; CDR3: CASSPLTSASSYEQYF
V: TRBV5-1; J: TRBJ1-2; D: TRBD1; size: -; DNA: TGCGCCAGCAGCCTCGACAGGGTGGGCTATGGCTACACCTTC; CDR3: CASSLDRVGYGYTF
V: TRBV12-5; J: TRBJ1-1; D: -; size: -; DNA: TGTGCTAGTGGTTTGGAACAGTTCGGAAGCACTGAAGCTTTCTTT; CDR3: CASGLEQFGSTEAFF
V: TRBV28; J: TRBJ2-7; D: -; size: -; DNA: TGTGCCAGCAGTTTAAGCGGAGCCTACGAGCAGTACTTC; CDR3: CASSLSGAYEQYF
V: TRBV6-5; J: TRBJ2-7; D: -; size: -; DNA: TGTGCCAGCAGTTACTCAACAGGGCGGTGGGCCTACGAGCAGTACTTC; CDR3: CASSYSTGRWAYEQYF
V: TRBV3-1/TRBV3-2; J: TRBJ2-2; D: TRBD1; size: -; DNA: TGTGCCAGCAGCACACCGGGACAGGGCGTCGGGGAGCTGTTTTTT; CDR3: CASSTPGQGVGELFF
V: TRBV19; J: TRBJ1-5; D: -; size: -; DNA: TGTGCCAGTAATATCCCGTACAGGAACAATCAGCCCCAGCATTTT; CDR3: CASNIPYRNNQPQHF
V: TRBV7-9; J: TRBJ2-1; D: -; size: -; DNA: TGTGCCAGCAGCTTGCCTAGAGGTGAGCAGTTCTTC; CDR3: CASSLPRGEQFF
V: TRBV14; J: TRBJ1-2; D: -; size: -; DNA: TGTGCCAGCAGCCAAGTACGGTCGAGCTATGGCTACACCTTC; CDR3: CASSQVRSSYGYTF
V: TRBV6-2/TRBV6-3; J: TRBJ2-1; D: TRBD2; size: -; DNA: TGTGCCAGCAGTTACTGGGGGGAGGGAGCGTATGAGCAGTTCTTC; CDR3: CASSYWGEGAYEQFF
V: TRBV5-1; J: TRBJ2-1; D: -; size: once; DNA: TGCGCCAGCAGCTTGGGGCCCGGAGAAATTCACAATGAGCAGTTCTTC; CDR3: CASSLGPGEIHNEQFF
V: TRBV27; J: TRBJ2-3; D: TRBD1; size: -; DNA: TGTGCCAGCAGTTGGAGGGGACAGGGCCAGGTGACAACAGATACGCAGTATTTT; CDR3: CASSWRGQGQVTTDTQYF
V: TRBV28; J: TRBJ1-2; D: -; size: -; DNA: TGTGCCAGCAGTGCTAGGGGCTACACCTTC; CDR3: CASSARGYTF
V: TRBV5-6; J: TRBJ2-7; D: -; size: -; DNA: TGTGCCAGCAGCAGGTCGGCCGGGACCTACGAGCAGTACTTC; CDR3: CASSRSAGTYEQYF
V: TRBV19; J: TRBJ1-5; D: -; size: -; DNA: TGTGCCAGTAGTCCGGCCGGGGGGGGCAATCAGCCCCAGCATTTT; CDR3: CASSPAGGGNQPQHF
V: TRBV7-9; J: TRBJ1-1; D: -; size: -; DNA: TGTGCCAGCAGCATTACTCCGGGACAGAACACTGAAGCTTTCTTT; CDR3: CASSITPGQNTEAFF
V: TRBV6-5; J: TRBJ2-3; D: TRBD2; size: -; DNA: TGTGCCAGCAGCGTAGCGGGGGGGCCAGATACGCAGTATTTT; CDR3: CASSVAGGPDTQYF
V: TRBV2; J: TRBJ1-6; D: TRBD1; size: -; DNA: TGTGCCAGCTGGGACAGGGACTCACCCCTCCACTTT; CDR3: CASWDRDSPLHF
V: TRBV7-2; J: TRBJ2-4; D: -; size: -; DNA: TGTGCCAGCAGCTTAGAATCCGCTGTTCTAGCAGACATTCAGTACTTC; CDR3: CASSLESAVLADIQYF
V: TRBV19; J: TRBJ1-3; D: -; size: -; DNA: TGTGCCTCCCGGGCAGGACTGTCCTTCTCTGGAAACACCATATATTTT; CDR3: CASRAGLSFSGNTIYF
V: TRBV6-5; J: TRBJ1-6; D: -; size: once; DNA: TGTGCCAGCCTTGACACGAATAATTCACCCCTCCACTTT; CDR3: CASLDTNNSPLHF
V: TRBV6-5; J: TRBJ2-1; D: -; size: -; DNA: TGTGCCAGCAGTTACTGGCCGGGAGCGGACAACAATGAGCAGTTCTTC; CDR3: CASSYWPGADNNEQFF
V: TRBV7-2; J: TRBJ1-2; D: -; size: -; DNA: TGTGCCAGCAGCTTAGCGTCACAGGACTATGGCTACACCTTC; CDR3: CASSLASQDYGYTF
V: TRBV5-1; J: TRBJ1-2; D: TRBD1; size: -; DNA: TGCGCCAGCAGCCCGGAAAGGGGGCATGGCTACACCTTC; CDR3: CASSPERGHGYTF
V: TRBV11-2; J: TRBJ2-5; D: TRBD2; size: -; DNA: TGTGCCAGCAGCTTAGGTGGGAGCGGGGGGGCTCGGGAGACCCAGTACTTC; CDR3: CASSLGGSGGARETQYF
V: TRBV11-3; J: TRBJ2-5; D: TRBD2; size: -; DNA: TGTGCCAGCAGCGAAACTAGCGGGAGCGGCGAGACCCAGTACTTC; CDR3: CASSETSGSGETQYF
V: TRBV5-1; J: TRBJ2-7; D: TRBD1; size: -; DNA: TGCGCCAGCAGCCAGGACAGGGCCCTTGGCGAGCAGTACTTC; CDR3: CASSQDRALGEQYF
V: TRBV5-4; J: TRBJ2-2; D: -; size: -; DNA: TGTGCCAGCAGACCCGGGAGAATGAACACCGGGGAGCTGTTTTTT; CDR3: CASRPGRMNTGELFF